Below are 18 T cell receptor beta chains sequenced from a single sample in a study of T-cell memory formation after mild COVID-19. TCRdb re-called the 5' RACE reads through MiXCR, storing one row per CDR3 protein. The table lists 540,000 or so distinct CDR3 sequences, about a fifth of them singletons. The specimen sequenced was PBMCs or a T cell subset sorted from them (not recorded which). These receptors were taken from an adult woman who had mild COVID-19 (a few samples of this study predate the infection). Cell type and time point are not known.

In its sample, this clonotype was seen a few times. The V gene is TRBV12-3 or TRBV12-4, the J gene TRBJ2-7, with 8 bases aligning to TRBD1. Germline trimming cut 5 bases from V and 2 bases from J; bases unmatched to any gene: 8. The CDR3 contains 15 residues. CDR3 DNA: TGTGCCAGCAGTCCACAGGGGGAACTCACCTACGAGCAGTACTTC. It translates to CASSPQGELTYEQYF.

This sequence joins TRBV3-1 and TRBJ1-4; tentatively, D is TRBD1 (5 bases). Trimming removed 4 bases at V and 0 bases at J, with 12 bases between. Germline CDR1 and CDR2: LGHDT and YNNKEL (reference sequence). The CDR3 consists of 16 residues. This CDR3 is CASSREEGTTNEKLFF. CDR3 DNA: TGTGCCAGCAGCCGTGAGGAGGGGACAACTAATGAAAAACTGTTTTTT.

The chain employs TRBV4-1 and TRBJ2-7; D unclear. The CDR3 length is 15 residues. Trimming cost V 0 bases and J 2 bases, with 11 bases left between them. Looked up from germline, CDR1 is MGHRA and CDR2 is YSYEKL. CDR3 DNA: TGCGCCAGCAGCCAAGATCGAGACCCTACCTACGAGCAGTACTTC. It yields the protein CASSQDRDPTYEQYF.

V is TRBV7-3 and J is TRBJ1-2; D ambiguous. CDR1 and CDR2 from the germline V gene are SGHTA and FQGTGA. Trimming cost V 1 base and J 0 bases, with 15 bases left between them. The CDR3 totals 17 residues. CDR3 region: CASSLKPHSTSNYGYTF. CDR3 bases: TGTGCCAGCAGCTTAAAACCCCACAGCACCTCTAACTATGGCTACACCTTC. Complete variable domain (other parts from reference TRBV7-3 and TRBJ1-2): GAGVSQTPSNKVTEKGKYVELRCDPISGHTALYWYRQSLGQGPEFLIYFQGTGAADDSGLPNDRFFAVRPEGSVSTLKIQRTERGDSAVYLCASSLKPHSTSNYGYTFGSGTRLTVV.

V usage is TRBV10-3 and J usage is TRBJ2-7; D is uncertain. CDR3 length: 14 residues. Trimming removed 8 bases at V and 6 bases at J, with 20 bases between. The germline gives CDR1 ENHRY, CDR2 SYGVKD. The CDR3 DNA reads TGTGCCATCTGGGCAGGAGTTTCATTGGGCGAGCAGTACTTC. Amino acid sequence: CAIWAGVSLGEQYF.

In this sample, this clonotype turned up a few times. The V gene is TRBV7-3, the J gene TRBJ2-1; maybe TRBD2 (6 bases). The CDR3 spans 13 residues. V lost 2 bases to trimming and J lost 8 bases, with 10 bases between them. Germline V gives CDR1 SGHTA, CDR2 FQGTGA. CDR3 amino acids: CASSLDRRDEQFF. The CDR3, as DNA: TGTGCCAGCAGCTTAGACCGGAGGGATGAGCAGTTCTTC.

Only one count was recorded for this clonotype. V gene TRBV30 combines with J gene TRBJ2-5, with 9 positions matching TRBD1. This CDR3 has 15 residues. Germline assignment: CDR1 GTSNPN and CDR2 SVGIG (reference sequence). The junction had 7 bases not matched to a gene; V was cut back by 5 bases and J by 0 bases. CDR3 protein: CAWEQGAEYQETQYF. The CDR3 coding sequence is TGTGCCTGGGAACAGGGGGCTGAGTACCAAGAGACCCAGTACTTC.

DNA for the CDR3: TGTGCCAGCGGGCAGGGGGGCACCTACGAGCAGTACTTC. Protein product: CASGQGGTYEQYF. The chain carries TRBV28 and TRBJ2-7; possibly TRBD1 for D (7 bases). This CDR3 is 13 amino acids long. Trimming took off 8 bases at V and 2 bases at J, with 13 bases between the two ends. The germline CDR1 and CDR2 sequences are MDHEN and SYDVKM. Combining the CDR3 with reference TRBV28 and TRBJ2-7 gives the whole variable domain DVKVTQSSRYLVKRTGEKVFLECVQDMDHENMFWYRQDPGLGLRLIYFSYDVKMKEKGDIPEGYSVSREKKERFSLILESASTNQTSMYLCASGQGGTYEQYFGPGTRLTVT.

V gene TRBV14 combines with J gene TRBJ2-6; no clear D. The CDR3 is 17 amino acids. CDR1 and CDR2 from the germline V gene are SGHDN and FVKESK. Trimming stripped 0 bases from V and 0 bases from J, with 9 bases between. The chain's CDR3 is CASSQERISSGANVLTF. The CDR3 DNA reads as TGTGCCAGCAGCCAAGAGAGGATTAGCTCTGGGGCCAACGTCCTGACTTTC.

As DNA, the CDR3 is TGCGCCAGCAGCCTGACGGTCCAGGGCTACGAGCAGTACTTC. This sequence encodes CASSLTVQGYEQYF. This chain uses TRBV5-1 with TRBJ2-7, with D perhaps matching TRBD1 (5 bases). The CDR3 length is 14 residues. The V and J ends lost 4 bases and 3 bases respectively, with 14 bases between them. CDR1 is SGHRS and CDR2 is YFSETQ in the germline V gene.

The rearrangement uses TRBV11-2 and TRBJ2-6, with no clear D. V lost 8 bases, J lost 3 bases, and 8 bases lay in between. The CDR3 runs 13 residues. CDR1 is SGHAT, CDR2 FQNNGV, per germline. CDR3 sequence: CASVKSGANVLTF. For the CDR3, the DNA is TGTGCCAGCGTGAAAAGTGGGGCCAACGTCCTGACTTTC.

This rearrangement joins TRBV9 to TRBJ1-6; a possible D gene is TRBD1 (6 bases). Germline V gene data show CDR1 as SGDLS and CDR2 as YYNGEE. The V end lost 4 bases, the J end lost 7 bases, and 9 bases lay between the germline ends. This CDR3 has 13 amino acids. CDR3 region: CASSTTGNSPLHF. Here the CDR3 DNA reads TGTGCCAGCAGCACAACAGGGAATTCACCCCTCCACTTT.

This clonotype has more than one count but fewer than ten. The chain employs TRBV6-6 and TRBJ2-5; tentative D call: TRBD2 (5 bases). The CDR3 has 13 amino acids. The V gene's germline CDR1 is MNHNY and CDR2 SVGAGI (reference sequence). Trimming took 4 bases from V and 5 from J, leaving 11 bases between them. CDR3 nucleotide sequence: TGTGCCAGCAGTTGGGGAGTGGGTGAGACCCAGTACTTC. It yields the protein CASSWGVGETQYF.

This rearrangement joins TRBV5-5 to TRBJ1-5; D remains ambiguous. The CDR3 consists of 14 residues. V was trimmed by 4 bases and J by 0 bases, leaving 8 bases between them. Germline-derived CDR1 and CDR2 are SGHKS and YYEKEE (reference sequence). As DNA, the CDR3 is TGTGCCAGCAGCCACCAGGATAGCAATCAGCCCCAGCATTTT. It translates to CASSHQDSNQPQHF.

The gene calls are TRBV30 and TRBJ2-1; D may be TRBD1 (6 bases). V was cut by 0 bases and J by 9 bases, with 12 bases left in between. Germline V gene sequence: CDR1 GTSNPN, CDR2 SVGIG (reference sequence). This CDR3 comprises 13 residues. CDR3 sequence reads: CAWSVGRGGEQFF. CDR3 bases: TGTGCCTGGAGTGTGGGGAGAGGGGGTGAGCAGTTCTTC.

This clonotype has a handful of counts. CDR3 sequence (DNA): TGTGCCAGCAGCCCGGAGATGGGACAGGGGGGCGAGCAGTACTTC. This codes for CASSPEMGQGGEQYF. J is TRBJ2-7 and V is TRBV7-9, with 11 bases that match TRBD1. The CDR3 runs 15 residues. Germline CDR1 is SEHNR and CDR2 is FQNEAQ (reference sequence). Losses at the gene ends were 5 bases for V and 6 bases for J; bases not matched to a gene: 9.

V is TRBV5-6 and J is TRBJ2-1; a weak D match, TRBD1 (6 bases). Germline values: CDR1 SGHDT, CDR2 YYEEEE. The CDR3 totals 16 residues. Deletions cut 3 bases from V and 1 base from J, with 14 bases between. The CDR3 bases are TGTGCCAGCAGCTCCTCCGACAGGTTGTCCTACAATGAGCAGTTCTTC. This gives the protein CASSSSDRLSYNEQFF. The variable domain in full, completed from reference TRBV5-6 and TRBJ2-1, reads DAGVTQSPTHLIKTRGQQVTLRCSPKSGHDTVSWYQQALGQGPQFIFQYYEEEERQRGNFPDRFSGHQFPNYSSELNVNALLLGDSALYLCASSSSDRLSYNEQFFGPGTRLTVL.

This clonotype was observed a handful of times. The chain couples TRBV11-2 to TRBJ2-1; D might be TRBD2 (6 bases). In germline, CDR1 is SGHAT, CDR2 FQNNGV. CDR3 length: 13 residues. Trimming stripped 5 bases from V and 6 bases from J, with 11 bases between. CDR3 DNA: TGTGCCAGCAGCCCGGGGACTTTCAATGAGCAGTTCTTC. Translating it yields CASSPGTFNEQFF.